This T cell receptor beta chain appears in the sequencing data of a study of blood T cell repertoires in COVID-19. Across the whole study: The origin of the acute and convalescent COVID-19 samples was the United States, Italy and Spain. Sample material is recorded as cDNA or gDNA derived from T cells, B-cell-depleted T cells, or PBMCs.

As originally analysed: Amplifying reference gene primers gave estimates of nucleated cell counts. Data came from immunoSEQ multiplex PCR; TCRdb stores just in-frame clones and leaves some out. V and J calls plus clone size are reproduced from that table; the DNA served to infer D and trimming. The sample shows some 150,000 clones, roughly 81% of them seen only once. Germline-derived CDR1 and CDR2 are SGHTA and FQGTGA. This CDR3 contains 21 residues. The V and J ends lost 0 bases and 0 bases, in that order; junction bases with no gene match: 14. The gene calls are TRBV7-3 and TRBJ2-2, with 9 positions matching TRBD1. Sequenced: peripheral blood. The receptor was derived from a woman aged 45-60 years with active or convalescent COVID-19. This CDR3 is CASSLTGQGFVPKSNTGELFF. CDR3 bases: TGTGCCAGCAGCTTAACGGGACAGGGTTTCGTTCCCAAGTCGAACACCGGGGAGCTGTTTTTT.